This paragraph reports one TCR beta chain. TCRdb re-called the 5' RACE reads through MiXCR, storing one row per CDR3 protein. Of roughly 40,000 distinct CDR3 sequences in the sample, under 20% were seen once. The CDR3 extends over 11 amino acids. Germline lookup yields CDR1 DFQATT and CDR2 SNEGSKA (reference sequence). V was pared by 6 bases and J by 7 bases, with 1 base of the junction left unmatched. The source of this sequence is a female donor with breast cancer. Sequencing was done on a sample of naive CD4+ T cells sorted from a lymph node. Subset reported: naive CD4+ T cells, CD4+CD45RA+CD25-. V usage is TRBV20-1 and J usage is TRBJ1-4; 8 bases are shared with TRBD1. The CDR3 loop is CSADRGEKLFF. The CDR3 nucleotides read TGCAGTGCAGACAGGGGTGAAAAACTGTTTTTT.